The 27 T cell receptor beta chains below were found in one sample sequenced in a study of immune evolution from preneoplasia to lung adenocarcinoma. Only in-frame clones appear in the TCRdb table, and some are missing; sequencing was by immunoSEQ multiplex PCR. This sample has around 25,000 clones, with approximately 74% found just once. Sequences were obtained from FFPE invasive lung adenocarcinoma tissue. The receptors stem from a person aged 55 to 69 with invasive lung adenocarcinoma. Some clones in this sample may be carry-over from other donors' samples.

The V call is TRBV20-1, the J call TRBJ2-7; D might be TRBD1 (5 bases). Looked up from germline, CDR1 is DFQATT and CDR2 is SNEGSKA (reference sequence). Trimming pared 7 bases from V and 2 bases from J, leaving 9 bases between. The CDR3 sequence is 11 residues long. The CDR3: CSVGQTYEQYF. The CDR3 coding sequence is TGCAGTGTGGGGCAAACCTACGAGCAGTACTTC.

The CDR3 reads CASSFLEVERAYEQYF. The CDR3 DNA follows: TGTGCCAGCAGCTTCCTGGAGGTGGAGCGAGCATACGAGCAGTACTTC. The J gene is TRBJ2-7, the V gene TRBV7-9; TRBD2 might be the D (5 bases). Per the germline V gene, CDR1 is SEHNR and CDR2 is FQNEAQ (reference sequence). Between the trimmed V and J ends, which lost 3 bases and 4 bases, there was a span of 19 bases. The CDR3 is 16 amino acids.

V is TRBV28 and J is TRBJ1-1; D is unclear. Per the germline V gene, CDR1 is MDHEN and CDR2 is SYDVKM. V dropped 4 bases and J dropped 9 bases, with 12 bases sitting between them. The CDR3 sequence is 12 residues long. CDR3 residues: CASSSPGYKAFF. In DNA form, the CDR3 reads TGTGCCAGCAGTTCTCCCGGATACAAAGCTTTCTTT. The full variable domain, its missing parts supplied by reference TRBV28 and TRBJ1-1, is DVKVTQSSRYLVKRTGEKVFLECVQDMDHENMFWYRQDPGLGLRLIYFSYDVKMKEKGDIPEGYSVSREKKERFSLILESASTNQTSMYLCASSSPGYKAFFGQGTRLTVV.

The chain uses TRBV5-4 and TRBJ2-7, with 12 bases that match TRBD2. Trimming at V came to 3 bases and at J to 5 bases, leaving 6 bases not matched to a gene. Germline CDR1 and CDR2: SGHNT and YYREEE (reference sequence). CDR3 length: 15 amino acids. The CDR3 DNA reads TGTGCCAGCAGCTCCCGGACTAGCGGGAACGACGAGCAGTACTTC. Its protein product is CASSSRTSGNDEQYF. The full variable domain, completed using reference TRBV5-4 and TRBJ2-7, is ETGVTQSPTHLIKTRGQQVTLRCSSQSGHNTVSWYQQALGQGPQFIFQYYREEENGRGNFPPRFSGLQFPNYSSELNVNALELDDSALYLCASSSRTSGNDEQYFGPGTRLTVT.

The CDR3: CASSLSDNQPQHF. In DNA, the CDR3 is TGTGCCAGCAGCTTATCCGACAATCAGCCCCAGCATTTT. The chain combines TRBV11-2 with TRBJ1-5; D gene ambiguous. Germline V gene sequence: CDR1 SGHAT, CDR2 FQNNGV. There are 13 residues in the CDR3. V was trimmed by 2 bases and J by 3 bases, leaving 5 bases between them.

This clone was seen only a few times. J is TRBJ2-7 and V is TRBV18; 7 bases agree with TRBD1. The V segment lost 6 bases and the J segment 3 bases; nucleotides outside the gene matches: 5. The CDR3 covers 13 residues. Per the germline V gene, CDR1 is KGHSH and CDR2 is LQKENI. The CDR3 spells CASSLRDSYEQYF. CDR3 DNA sequence: TGTGCCAGCTCCCTCCGGGACAGCTACGAGCAGTACTTC.

In this sample, this clone turned up once. The rearrangement joins TRBV11-3 to TRBJ2-1; TRBD1 or TRBD2 may be the D gene (5 bases each). This CDR3 has 15 amino acids. Trimming removed 0 bases from V and 6 bases from J, with 12 bases in between. Germline V CDR1 and CDR2: SGHNT, YENEEA. This chain's CDR3 is CASSLEGDEGNEQFF. In DNA, the CDR3 is TGTGCCAGCAGCTTAGAAGGGGACGAGGGCAATGAGCAGTTCTTC.

V usage is TRBV7-2 and J usage is TRBJ2-2, with D hard to call. Trimming removed 8 bases from V and 3 bases from J, with 7 bases in between. The CDR3 has 12 residues. Germline assignment: CDR1 SGHTA and CDR2 FQGNSA. In DNA form, the CDR3 reads TGTGCCAGCGCCCCGTACACCGGGGAGCTGTTTTTT. Translated, it gives CASAPYTGELFF.

The chain has TRBV6-5 and TRBJ1-1; D is undetermined. The CDR3 is 15 amino acids. CDR1 and CDR2 from the germline V gene are MNHEY and SVGAGI. Trimming cost V 0 bases and J 3 bases, with 11 bases left between them. This CDR3 reads CASSYSRYQHTEAFF. For the CDR3, the DNA is TGTGCCAGCAGTTACTCGAGGTATCAACACACTGAAGCTTTCTTT.

The V call is TRBV28, the J call TRBJ2-1; 9 nucleotides align to TRBD1. Germline-derived CDR1 and CDR2 are MDHEN and SYDVKM. The junction had 10 bases not matched to a gene; V was cut back by 8 bases and J by 5 bases. The CDR3 extends over 15 amino acids. CDR3 coding DNA: TGTGCCAGCGGGCTGTGGACAGGGGAAAACAATGAGCAGTTCTTC. Amino acid sequence: CASGLWTGENNEQFF.

The chain recombines TRBV6-6 with TRBJ2-3; D gene uncertain. Germline V gene sequence: CDR1 MNHNY, CDR2 SVGAGI (reference sequence). There are 13 residues in the CDR3. Trimming took off 7 bases at V and 1 base at J, with 9 bases between the two ends. The CDR3 DNA follows: TGTGCCAGCACTCCCCCCGGCACAGATACGCAGTATTTT. It translates to CASTPPGTDTQYF.

This clone came up a few times. This chain links TRBV11-2 with TRBJ2-3; no clear D. Germline CDR1 reads SGHAT; CDR2 reads FQNNGV. Trimming took 5 bases from V and 4 from J, leaving 10 bases between them. The length of the CDR3 is 13 residues. This CDR3 is CASSRNEADTQYF. The CDR3 DNA follows: TGTGCCAGCAGCCGAAACGAGGCAGATACGCAGTATTTT.

This chain connects TRBV5-4 to TRBJ2-2; D tentatively fits TRBD1 or TRBD2 (5 bases each). The CDR3 sequence is 15 residues long. CDR1 SGHNT and CDR2 YYREEE come from the germline V gene (reference sequence). Deletions cut 4 bases from V and 5 bases from J, with 15 bases between. The CDR3 is CASSPKGSRTGELFF. Here the CDR3 DNA reads TGTGCCAGCAGCCCCAAGGGGAGTCGTACCGGGGAGCTGTTTTTT.

This chain uses TRBV2 with TRBJ2-2; 8 bases align to TRBD1. The germline CDR1 and CDR2 sequences are SNHLY and FYNNEI. V was clipped by 6 bases and J by 0 bases; unmatched bases: 6. The CDR3 length is 16 residues. CDR3 bases: TGTGCCAGCAGGCCTCGACAGGGGACGAACACCGGGGAGCTGTTTTTT. This sequence encodes CASRPRQGTNTGELFF.

This clone was detected a few times. V is TRBV6-6 and J is TRBJ2-1; D not certain. The CDR3 loop spans 13 amino acids. The V gene's germline CDR1 is MNHNY and CDR2 SVGAGI (reference sequence). Trimming cost V 5 bases and J 1 base, with 6 bases left between them. The CDR3 sequence: CASSLVSYNEQFF. CDR3 nucleotide sequence: TGTGCCAGCAGTCTAGTATCCTACAATGAGCAGTTCTTC.

This rearrangement joins TRBV18 to TRBJ2-3; 8 nucleotides agree with TRBD1. J was trimmed by 3 bases and V by 2 bases; bases with no gene match: 4. Germline V CDR1 and CDR2: KGHSH, LQKENI. The CDR3 extends over 15 amino acids. CDR3 sequence reads: CASSPGQGITDTQYF. DNA for the CDR3: TGTGCCAGCTCACCAGGACAGGGTATTACAGATACGCAGTATTTT.

V and J are TRBV5-6 and TRBJ1-5; D is unclear. Between the trimmed V and J ends, which lost 2 bases and 4 bases, there was a span of 4 bases. Germline-derived CDR1 and CDR2 are SGHDT and YYEEEE. There are 12 residues in the CDR3. Here the CDR3 DNA reads TGTGCCAGCAGCTTAGGAAATCAGCCCCAGCATTTT. The encoded protein is CASSLGNQPQHF.

This clone was picked up one time. The chain couples TRBV4-1 to TRBJ1-1; D possibly corresponds to TRBD1 (6 bases). Trimming cost V 3 bases and J 1 base, with 15 bases left between them. The germline V gene encodes CDR1 MGHRA and CDR2 YSYEKL. The CDR3 loop spans 16 amino acids. The CDR3 DNA is TGCGCCAGCAGCCATTCCGCGGACAGAAGGAACACTGAAGCTTTCTTT. Protein sequence: CASSHSADRRNTEAFF.

This clone was detected only a few times. The chain is built from TRBV28 and TRBJ2-4; tentative D call: TRBD2 (5 bases). The germline CDR1 and CDR2 sequences are MDHEN and SYDVKM. The V end was cut by 6 bases, the J end by 7 bases, with 13 bases between. There are 13 residues in the CDR3. The CDR3: CASRGPGGNIQYF. The DNA of the CDR3 is TGTGCCAGCAGGGGCCCTGGCGGGAACATTCAGTACTTC.

The rearrangement uses TRBV11-2 and TRBJ2-5, with TRBD1 matching 10 bases. The CDR3 has 16 amino acids. Germline lookup yields CDR1 SGHAT and CDR2 FQNNGV. The V gene end was trimmed by 5 bases and the J gene end by 11 bases; junction bases not matched to a gene: 17. Here the CDR3 reads CASSPNAGTGAVEQYF. The DNA of the CDR3 is TGTGCCAGCAGCCCCAACGCCGGGACAGGGGCAGTTGAGCAGTACTTC.

The rearrangement uses TRBV4-1 and TRBJ2-1; 8 bases agree with TRBD1. V dropped 5 bases and J dropped 7; count of bases not matched to a gene: 4. The CDR3 contains 13 residues. The V gene's germline CDR1 is MGHRA and CDR2 YSYEKL. This CDR3 reads CASSWDRLNEQFF. CDR3 in DNA: TGCGCCAGCAGCTGGGACAGGTTAAATGAGCAGTTCTTC.

This CDR3 reads CATSSPRQDSPLHF. The CDR3 region has the DNA TGTGCCACCAGCAGCCCCCGGCAGGATTCACCCCTCCACTTT. The chain joins TRBV15 to TRBJ1-6, with no clear D. Germline V gives CDR1 LNHNV, CDR2 YYDKDF (reference sequence). V was clipped by 3 bases and J by 8 bases, with 11 bases between them. The CDR3 runs to 14 residues.

This chain connects TRBV19 to TRBJ2-6; either TRBD1 or TRBD2 may supply D (5 bases each). CDR1 and CDR2 from the germline V gene are LNHDA and SQIVND (reference sequence). Between the trimmed V and J ends, which lost 5 bases and 0 bases, there was a span of 11 bases. This CDR3 comprises 16 residues. This chain's CDR3 is CASSSRGFSGANVLTF. Written as DNA, the CDR3 is TGTGCCAGTAGTTCCCGGGGCTTCTCTGGGGCCAACGTCCTGACTTTC.

The V and J genes are TRBV9 and TRBJ2-3; D tentatively fits TRBD1 or TRBD2 (6 bases each). The V and J ends lost 2 bases and 3 bases respectively, with 13 bases between them. This CDR3 contains 15 residues. Germline CDR1 SGDLS, CDR2 YYNGEE. DNA of the CDR3: TGTGCCAGCAGCGTCGGGGGCTTCAGGACAGATACGCAGTATTTT. Protein sequence: CASSVGGFRTDTQYF.

This chain connects TRBV30 to TRBJ2-7; 9 bases map to TRBD1. The CDR3 contains 14 residues. Per germline, CDR1 GTSNPN and CDR2 SVGIG (reference sequence). V gave up 1 base and J gave up 4 bases; unmatched junction bases: 5. As DNA, the CDR3 is TGTGCCTGGAGTGGGACAGGGGTCCCATACGAGCAGTACTTC. Residues: CAWSGTGVPYEQYF.

The chain recombines TRBV7-2 with TRBJ1-2; D not resolved. Germline lookup yields CDR1 SGHTA and CDR2 FQGNSA. The CDR3 totals 14 residues. The V end was cut by 2 bases, the J end by 2 bases, with 9 bases between. The CDR3 reads CASSLLAANYGYTF. DNA of the CDR3: TGTGCCAGCAGCTTACTAGCCGCAAACTATGGCTACACCTTC.

This chain links TRBV6-1 with TRBJ1-5; D gene ambiguous. CDR3 size: 13 residues. Germline V gene lookup returns CDR1 MNHNS and CDR2 SASEGT. The germline V and J ends were trimmed by 5 bases and 3 bases, with 8 bases remaining between them. The CDR3 coding sequence is TGTGCCAGCAGTCCTCGGGACAATCAGCCCCAGCATTTT. Amino acid sequence: CASSPRDNQPQHF.